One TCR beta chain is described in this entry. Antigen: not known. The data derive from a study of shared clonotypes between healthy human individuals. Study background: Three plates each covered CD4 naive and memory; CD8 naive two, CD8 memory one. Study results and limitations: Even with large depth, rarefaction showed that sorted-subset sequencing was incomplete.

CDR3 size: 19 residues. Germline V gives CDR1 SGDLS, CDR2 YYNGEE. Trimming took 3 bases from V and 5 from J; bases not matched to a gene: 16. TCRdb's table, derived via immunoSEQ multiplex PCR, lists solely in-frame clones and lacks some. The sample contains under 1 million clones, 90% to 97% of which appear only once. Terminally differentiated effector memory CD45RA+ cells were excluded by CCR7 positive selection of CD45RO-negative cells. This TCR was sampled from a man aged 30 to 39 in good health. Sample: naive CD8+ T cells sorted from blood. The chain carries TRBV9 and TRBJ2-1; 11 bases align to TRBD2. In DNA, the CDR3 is TGTGCCAGCAGCGGAACCGGGACTAGCGGAAACCCGGTCAACAATGAGCAGTTCTTC. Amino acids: CASSGTGTSGNPVNNEQFF.